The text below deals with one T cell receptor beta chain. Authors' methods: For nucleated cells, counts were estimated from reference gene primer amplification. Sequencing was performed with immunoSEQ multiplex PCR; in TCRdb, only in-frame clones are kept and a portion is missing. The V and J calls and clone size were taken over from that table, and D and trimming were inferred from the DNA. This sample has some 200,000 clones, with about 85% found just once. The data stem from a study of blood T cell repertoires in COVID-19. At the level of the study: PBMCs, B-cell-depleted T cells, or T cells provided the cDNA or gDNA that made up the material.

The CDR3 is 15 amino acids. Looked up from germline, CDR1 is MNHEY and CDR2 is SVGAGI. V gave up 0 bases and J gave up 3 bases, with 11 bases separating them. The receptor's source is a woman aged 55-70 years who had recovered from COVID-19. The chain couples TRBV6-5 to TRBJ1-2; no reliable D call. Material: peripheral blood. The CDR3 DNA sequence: TGTGCCAGCAGTTACTCAGCGGGGTCCTACTATGGCTACACCTTC. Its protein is CASSYSAGSYYGYTF.